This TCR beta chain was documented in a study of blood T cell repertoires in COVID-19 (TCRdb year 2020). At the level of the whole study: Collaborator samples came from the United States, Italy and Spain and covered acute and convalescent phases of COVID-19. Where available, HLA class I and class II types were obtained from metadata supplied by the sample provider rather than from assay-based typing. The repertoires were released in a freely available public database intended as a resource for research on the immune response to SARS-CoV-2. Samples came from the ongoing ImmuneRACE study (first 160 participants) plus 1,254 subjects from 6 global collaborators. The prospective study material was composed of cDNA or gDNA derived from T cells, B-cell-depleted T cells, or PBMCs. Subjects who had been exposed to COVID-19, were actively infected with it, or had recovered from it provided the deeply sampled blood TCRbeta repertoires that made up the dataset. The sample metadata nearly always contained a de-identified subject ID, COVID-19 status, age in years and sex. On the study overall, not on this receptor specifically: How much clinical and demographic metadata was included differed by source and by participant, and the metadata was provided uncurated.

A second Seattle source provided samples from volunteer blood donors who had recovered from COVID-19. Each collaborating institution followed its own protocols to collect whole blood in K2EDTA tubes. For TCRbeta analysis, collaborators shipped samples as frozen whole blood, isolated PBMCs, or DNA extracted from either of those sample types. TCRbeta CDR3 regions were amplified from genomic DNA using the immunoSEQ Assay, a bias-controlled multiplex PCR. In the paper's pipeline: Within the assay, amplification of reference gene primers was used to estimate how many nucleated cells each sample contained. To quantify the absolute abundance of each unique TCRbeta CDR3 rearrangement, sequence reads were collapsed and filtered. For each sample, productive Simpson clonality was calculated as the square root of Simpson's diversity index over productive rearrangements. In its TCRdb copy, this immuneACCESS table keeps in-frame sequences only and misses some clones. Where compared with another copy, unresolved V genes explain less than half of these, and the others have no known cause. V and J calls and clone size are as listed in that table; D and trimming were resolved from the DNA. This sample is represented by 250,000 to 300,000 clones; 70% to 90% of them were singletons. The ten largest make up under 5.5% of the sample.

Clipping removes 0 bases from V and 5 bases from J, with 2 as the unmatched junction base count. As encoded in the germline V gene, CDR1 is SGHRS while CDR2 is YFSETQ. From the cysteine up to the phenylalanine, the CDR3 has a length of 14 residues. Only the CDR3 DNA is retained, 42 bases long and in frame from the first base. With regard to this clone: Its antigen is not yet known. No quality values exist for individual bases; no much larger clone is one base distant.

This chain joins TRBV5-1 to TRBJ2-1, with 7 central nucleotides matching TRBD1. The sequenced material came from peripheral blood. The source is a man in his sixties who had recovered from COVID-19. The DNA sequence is TGCGCCAGCAGCTTGGGGGACAGCAACAATGAGCAGTTCTTC. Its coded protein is CASSLGDSNNEQFF.